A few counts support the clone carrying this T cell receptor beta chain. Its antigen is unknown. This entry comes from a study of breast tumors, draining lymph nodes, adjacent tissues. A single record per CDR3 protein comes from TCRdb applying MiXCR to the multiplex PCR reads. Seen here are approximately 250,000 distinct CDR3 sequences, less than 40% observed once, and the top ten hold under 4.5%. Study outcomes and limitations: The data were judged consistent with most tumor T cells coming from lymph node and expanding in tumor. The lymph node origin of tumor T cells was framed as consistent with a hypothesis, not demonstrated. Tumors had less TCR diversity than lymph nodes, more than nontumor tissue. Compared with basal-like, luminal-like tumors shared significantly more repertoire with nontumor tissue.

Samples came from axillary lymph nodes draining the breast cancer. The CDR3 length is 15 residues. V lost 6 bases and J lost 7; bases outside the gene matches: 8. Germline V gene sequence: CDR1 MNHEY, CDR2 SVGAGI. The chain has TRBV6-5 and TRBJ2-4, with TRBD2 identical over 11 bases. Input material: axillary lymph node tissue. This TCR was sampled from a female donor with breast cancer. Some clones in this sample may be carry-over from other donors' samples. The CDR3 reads CASSPLAGGQNIQYF. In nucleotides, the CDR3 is TGTGCCAGCAGCCCCCTAGCGGGAGGCCAGAACATTCAGTACTTC.